These T cell receptor beta chains were read from a single sample in a study of blood T cell repertoires in COVID-19. The protocol was immunoSEQ multiplex PCR, while the TCRdb copy is restricted to in-frame clones and leaves out a portion. The sample records about 270,000 clones, 86% being singletons. Sequences were obtained from peripheral blood. All receptors derive from a woman of 80 years or more with COVID-19, enrolled during active disease. Both conserved end residues are part of each CDR3. A D gene is named only where the DNA matches it firmly. Clone size appears in some rows only: once, few, many, or a class for an expanded clone.

J,size,D,V,DNA,CDR3
TRBJ1-1,.,.,TRBV18,TGTGCCAGCTCAGAGAACAGGGCCCTTTTGAACACTGAAGCTTTCTTT,CASSENRALLNTEAFF
TRBJ2-2,few,TRBD2,TRBV2,TGTGCCAGCAGTGTTAGCGGGGGGCGAACCGGGGAGCTGTTTTTT,CASSVSGGRTGELFF
TRBJ1-5,.,TRBD1,TRBV6-6,TGTGCCAGCAGTTCGAACAGGGGCCTGGTTCGTAAGCATTTT,CASSSNRGLVRKHF
TRBJ2-3,.,TRBD2,TRBV6-6,TGTGCCAGCAGTTTGGGACTAACGGAAGATACGCAGTATTTT,CASSLGLTEDTQYF
TRBJ1-2,.,TRBD1,TRBV10-3,TGTGCCATCAGTCCGGGACAGGTACCAGCTGGCTACACCTTC,CAISPGQVPAGYTF
TRBJ1-6,.,TRBD1,TRBV5-5,TGTGCCAGCAGCTTGGGACAGGGTGGGGATTCACCCCTCCACTTT,CASSLGQGGDSPLHF
TRBJ1-6,few,.,TRBV6-5,TGTGCCAGCAGTTCACAACAGGGAACCGCTTCACCCCTCCACTTT,CASSSQQGTASPLHF
TRBJ1-3,.,.,TRBV30,TGTGCCTGGAGTCCCTTGAATTCCTACTCTGGAAACACCATATATTTT,CAWSPLNSYSGNTIYF
TRBJ1-2,.,.,TRBV7-2,TGTGCCAGCAGCAGTGGCTTATATGGCTACACCTTC,CASSSGLYGYTF
TRBJ1-2,.,.,TRBV30,TGTGCCTGGAGTAACGCTCCCCGGACACCGGGCTACACCTTC,CAWSNAPRTPGYTF
TRBJ1-5,.,.,TRBV4-1,TGCGCCAGCAGCCAAGGTCCCCTCAGCAATCAGCCCCAGCATTTT,CASSQGPLSNQPQHF
TRBJ1-3,few,.,TRBV6-2/TRBV6-3,TGTGCCAGCAGTTACGCCGACACTCACGGAAACACCATATATTTT,CASSYADTHGNTIYF
TRBJ1-2,.,.,TRBV5-1,TGCGCCAGCAGCCTGGAAGGGGGAGGCTACACCTTC,CASSLEGGGYTF
TRBJ1-6,.,.,TRBV7-2,TGTGCCAGCAGCTTTTATCCCCCCGGTAGTTCAGGCCTCCACTTT,CASSFYPPGSSGLHF
TRBJ1-4,.,TRBD1,TRBV6-1,TGTGCCAGCCGTGGACAGGGTGGATATTTCGTTACTAATGAAAAACTGTTTTTT,CASRGQGGYFVTNEKLFF
TRBJ1-4,.,.,TRBV28,TGTGCCAGCAGATCCACAGGGCTTAATGAAAAACTGTTTTTT,CASRSTGLNEKLFF
TRBJ2-5,.,.,TRBV5-1,TGCGCCAGCAGCCCACAATTCGGGGAGACCCAGTACTTC,CASSPQFGETQYF
TRBJ2-5,.,.,TRBV9,TGTGCCAGCAGCGTAGAGGGGGTTCGGCAAGAGACCCAGTACTTC,CASSVEGVRQETQYF
TRBJ2-7,.,TRBD2,TRBV28,TGTGCCAGCAGTTTGGGGCGGGGGGCTAGGGAGCAGTACTTC,CASSLGRGAREQYF
TRBJ1-1,.,TRBD1,TRBV23-1,TGCGCCAGCAGTCACCGACGGACAGGGGAGGTGGTGAACACTGAAGCTTTCTTT,CASSHRRTGEVVNTEAFF
TRBJ2-6,.,TRBD1,TRBV2,TGTGCCAGCAGAAGGACAGGGGGAGACGTCCTGACTTTC,CASRRTGGDVLTF
TRBJ2-2,.,TRBD1,TRBV9,TGTGCCACCGGGACAGGGGGCGGCGGGGAGCTGTTTTTT,CATGTGGGGELFF
TRBJ1-2,.,.,TRBV5-1,TGCGCCAGCAGCCTCGACAGCCTCTATGGCTACACCTTC,CASSLDSLYGYTF
TRBJ1-6,.,TRBD1,TRBV6-5,TGTGCCAGCAGTTACACTGACAGGGGGAGTTCACCCCTCCACTTT,CASSYTDRGSSPLHF
TRBJ2-3,.,.,TRBV7-2,TGTGCCAGCAGCCGGGACACAGATACGCAGTATTTT,CASSRDTDTQYF